This T cell receptor (beta chain) was profiled in a study of control samples from healthy donors and cancer patients. Measured with immunoSEQ multiplex PCR; TCRdb has only the in-frame clones, and not every one. The sample shows about 120,000 clones, around 89% of them seen only once. Germline CDR1 reads KGHSH; CDR2 reads LQKENI. Trimming pared 4 bases from V and 4 bases from J, leaving 13 bases between. CDR3 length: 14 amino acids. The source material was blood. The V call is TRBV18, the J call TRBJ1-1; maybe TRBD1 (6 bases). This sequence originates from a man aged 45-65 years in good health. CDR3 sequence reads: CASSRQGLGTEAFF. DNA of the CDR3: TGTGCCAGCTCACGTCAGGGGCTCGGCACTGAAGCTTTCTTT.